This T cell receptor (beta chain) emerged from a study of blood T cell repertoires in COVID-19. As for the study in general: COVID-19 samples from acute and convalescent phases originated in the United States, Italy and Spain. T cells, B-cell-depleted T cells, or PBMCs supplied cDNA or gDNA.

As processed by the authors: Estimated nucleated cell counts came from reference gene primer amplification. The protocol was immunoSEQ multiplex PCR, while the TCRdb copy is restricted to in-frame clones and leaves out a portion. From that table come the V and J calls and clone size; the DNA was used to work out D and trimming. In the table there are 65,000 to 75,000 clones, about 80% of which are singletons. The CDR3 extends over 18 amino acids. Germline CDR1 reads WSHSY; CDR2 reads SAAADI. The ends lost 0 bases at V and 6 bases at J; junction bases unmatched: 9. Material: peripheral blood. This clonotype was obtained from a woman in her sixties or seventies with acute or convalescent COVID-19. The chain combines TRBV10-2 with TRBJ2-3, with 13 bases that match TRBD2. The CDR3 DNA is TGCGCCAGCAGTGAGTCGGTGACTAGCGGGGGGCTTTTGGATACGCAGTATTTT. This gives the protein CASSESVTSGGLLDTQYF.